This record looks at one T cell receptor (beta chain) sequence and its context. The sample originates from a study of cytomegalovirus exposure and HLA in healthy donors. The PCR made use of 60 Vbeta and 13 Jbeta primers. Method: immunoSEQ multiplex PCR; TCRdb's copy keeps in-frame clones and lacks some. Its clone listing holds 75,000 to 95,000 clones. Germline trimming cut 3 bases from V and 2 bases from J; bases unmatched to any gene: 13. This CDR3 spans 17 amino acids. The germline gives CDR1 SGHNT, CDR2 YYREEE (reference sequence). The receptor comes from a woman aged 60-75 years in good health and CMV-seronegative. The J gene is TRBJ2-7, the V gene TRBV5-4; 8 nucleotides match TRBD1. The sequencing input was PBMCs. CDR3: CASSSGTGQGYPYEQYF. The CDR3 bases are TGTGCCAGCAGCTCGGGGACAGGCCAGGGTTATCCCTACGAGCAGTACTTC.